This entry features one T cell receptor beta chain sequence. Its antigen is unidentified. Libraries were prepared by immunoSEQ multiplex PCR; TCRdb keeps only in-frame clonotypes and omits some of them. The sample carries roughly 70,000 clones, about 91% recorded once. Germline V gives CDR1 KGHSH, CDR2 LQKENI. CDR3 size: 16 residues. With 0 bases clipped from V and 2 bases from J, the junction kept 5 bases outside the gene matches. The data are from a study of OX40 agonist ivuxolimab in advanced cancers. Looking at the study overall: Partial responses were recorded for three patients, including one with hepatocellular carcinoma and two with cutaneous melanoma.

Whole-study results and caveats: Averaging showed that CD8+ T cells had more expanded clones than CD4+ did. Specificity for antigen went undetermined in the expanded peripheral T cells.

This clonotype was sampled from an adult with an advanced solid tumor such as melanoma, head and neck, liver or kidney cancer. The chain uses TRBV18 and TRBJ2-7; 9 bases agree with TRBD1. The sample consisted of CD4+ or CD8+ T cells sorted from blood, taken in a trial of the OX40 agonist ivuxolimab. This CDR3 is CASSPPWGQGAYEQYF. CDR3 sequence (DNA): TGTGCCAGCTCACCACCGTGGGGACAGGGCGCCTACGAGCAGTACTTC.